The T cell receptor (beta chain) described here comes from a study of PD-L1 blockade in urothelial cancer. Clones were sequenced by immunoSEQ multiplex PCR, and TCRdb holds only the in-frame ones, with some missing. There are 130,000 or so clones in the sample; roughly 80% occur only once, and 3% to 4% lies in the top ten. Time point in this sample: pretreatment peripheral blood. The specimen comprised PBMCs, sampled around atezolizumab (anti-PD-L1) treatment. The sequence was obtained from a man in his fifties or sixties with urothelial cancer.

CDR3 residues: CATSRKIRNIYNEQFF. The CDR3 bases are TGTGCCACCAGCAGGAAGATCCGCAACATCTACAATGAGCAGTTCTTC. The genes are TRBV15 and TRBJ2-1, with D hard to call. This CDR3 has 16 residues. CDR1 is LNHNV, CDR2 YYDKDF, per germline (reference sequence). The ends were cut back, 3 bases at V and 3 bases at J, with 15 bases in the middle.